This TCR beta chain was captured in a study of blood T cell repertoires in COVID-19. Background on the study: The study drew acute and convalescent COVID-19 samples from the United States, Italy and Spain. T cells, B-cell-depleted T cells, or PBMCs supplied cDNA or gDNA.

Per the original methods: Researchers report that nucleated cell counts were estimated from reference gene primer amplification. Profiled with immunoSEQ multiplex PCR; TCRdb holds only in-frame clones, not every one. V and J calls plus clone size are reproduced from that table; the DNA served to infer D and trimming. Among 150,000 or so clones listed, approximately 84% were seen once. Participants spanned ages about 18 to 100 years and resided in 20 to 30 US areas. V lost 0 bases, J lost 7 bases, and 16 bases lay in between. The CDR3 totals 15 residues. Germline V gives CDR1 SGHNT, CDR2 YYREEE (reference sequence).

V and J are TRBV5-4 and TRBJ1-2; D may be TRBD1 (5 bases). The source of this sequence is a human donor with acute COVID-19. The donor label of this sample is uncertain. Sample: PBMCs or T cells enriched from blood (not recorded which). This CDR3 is CASSLGFQGLSGYTF. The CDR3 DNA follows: TGTGCCAGCAGCTTGGGGTTTCAGGGTTTGAGTGGCTACACCTTC.